These T cell receptor beta chains were read from a single sample in a study of early T cells in non-severe SARS-CoV-2 infection. Each CDR3 protein is one row after TCRdb ran MiXCR on the 5' RACE reads. The sample contains over 25,000 distinct CDR3 sequences, around 7% of which appear only once. Sample: whole blood. The receptors were gathered from an adult who was a healthcare worker with PCR-confirmed SARS-CoV-2 infection or an uninfected control (not recorded which). CDR3s include the opening cysteine and the closing phenylalanine or tryptophan. D genes are given only for firm matches. A row's size may be missing; if present it is once, few, many or a size class.

cdr3_length,d_call,clone_size,v_call,j_call,cdr3_nt,cdr3_aa
18,TRBD1,many,TRBV11-3,TRBJ2-1,TGTGCCAGCAGCTTAGCCTACGGTACAGGGGGAGACTACAATGAGCAGTTCTTC,CASSLAYGTGGDYNEQFF
11,-,many,TRBV12-2,TRBJ1-2,TGTGCAAGTCGCTCCGATTATGGCTACACCTTC,CASRSDYGYTF
15,-,many,TRBV25-1,TRBJ2-7,TGTGCCAGCAGTGAAGCAGGCAGGGGCCCTCCCAAGCAGTACTTC,CASSEAGRGPPKQYF
13,-,-,TRBV6-6,TRBJ2-5,TGTGCCAGCCTTGAGGAGTACCAAGAGACCCAGTACTTC,CASLEEYQETQYF
12,-,many,TRBV2,TRBJ2-3,TGTGCCAGCAGTGACTTCCCAGATACGCAGTATTTT,CASSDFPDTQYF
14,-,-,TRBV29-1,TRBJ1-1,TGCAGCGTTGGCGGAGGGGTCGTATGGACTGAAGCTTTCTTT,CSVGGGVVWTEAFF
15,TRBD1,many,TRBV20-1,TRBJ2-3,TGCAGTGCTATCCCCGGGACAGGGGATTCAGATACGCAGTATTTT,CSAIPGTGDSDTQYF
14,-,-,TRBV20-1,TRBJ2-1,TGCAGTGCTAGACAATGGGGATCCTACAATGAGCAGTTCTTC,CSARQWGSYNEQFF
15,-,few,TRBV30,TRBJ2-3,TGTGCCACCCTTAGGACAGTCACTAGCACAGATACGCAGTATTTT,CATLRTVTSTDTQYF
13,-,-,TRBV28,TRBJ1-1,TGTGCCAGCAGTAAACTGGACGGCGTGAAGGTTTTCTTT,CASSKLDGVKVFF
10,-,many,TRBV25-1,TRBJ1-4,TGTGCCAGTTCCGGTGAAAAACTGTTTTTT,CASSGEKLFF
15,TRBD1,many,TRBV6-6,TRBJ2-5,TGTGCCAGCAGTTACGACAGGGGAATCGGGGAGACCCAGTACTTC,CASSYDRGIGETQYF
13,-,many,TRBV30,TRBJ2-1,TGTGCCTGGGATCGGGAGCGCTACAATGAGCAGTTCTTC,CAWDRERYNEQFF
15,-,-,TRBV7-3,TRBJ2-3,TGTGCCAGCAGCTTCTTAAGCGGAAGCACAGATACGCAGTATTTT,CASSFLSGSTDTQYF
13,-,many,TRBV10-1,TRBJ2-7,TGCGCCAGCAGCCACAGACAGGCCGGCGAGCAGTACTTC,CASSHRQAGEQYF
14,-,many,TRBV19,TRBJ2-2,TGTGCCAGTAGTATAGATACCAGGACCGGGGAGCTGTTTTTT,CASSIDTRTGELFF
14,TRBD1,-,TRBV9,TRBJ1-1,TGTGCCAGCTCCCTACAAGGGGGCGCAACTGAAGCTTTCTTT,CASSLQGGATEAFF
16,-,many,TRBV10-3,TRBJ2-3,TGTGCCATCAGTGAGTCAGGAGGGACCTACACAGATACGCAGTATTTT,CAISESGGTYTDTQYF
14,-,-,TRBV21-1,TRBJ2-7,TGTGCCAGCAGCAAATTAGACAGGGAGATGGAGCAGTACTTC,CASSKLDREMEQYF
14,-,many,TRBV6-5,TRBJ2-7,TGTGCCAGCAGCCCCAATGAGGGGAACCACGAGCAGTACTTC,CASSPNEGNHEQYF
15,-,-,TRBV6-2/TRBV6-3,TRBJ2-1,TGTGCCAGCAGCCCCAGCCTCAGCTCCTACAATGAGCAGTTCTTC,CASSPSLSSYNEQFF
15,TRBD1,many,TRBV24-1,TRBJ2-5,TGTGCCACCAGTGATTCTTGGGACAGGGGGGAGACCCAGTACTTC,CATSDSWDRGETQYF
12,-,few,TRBV5-1,TRBJ2-5,TGCGCCAGCAGCCTGAGGCAAGAGACCCAGTACTTC,CASSLRQETQYF
15,-,many,TRBV24-1,TRBJ2-2,TGTGCCACCAGTCGTACTGAGGCGAACACCGGGGAGCTGTTTTTT,CATSRTEANTGELFF
18,TRBD1,-,TRBV5-1,TRBJ2-2,TGCGCCAGCAGCTTGGCCGCGACAGGGTGGCAGAACACCGGGGAGCTGTTTTTT,CASSLAATGWQNTGELFF
15,-,-,TRBV6-6,TRBJ2-7,TGTGCCAGCAGTAATTGGGGGGTCTTCTCCTACGAGCAGTACTTC,CASSNWGVFSYEQYF
15,-,many,TRBV3-1,TRBJ1-5,TGTGCCAGCAGCCAGTCCGGGACTGGCAATCAGCCCCAGCATTTT,CASSQSGTGNQPQHF
14,-,few,TRBV7-2,TRBJ1-5,TGTGCCAGCAGCGCCGGGACAAAGAGGCAGCCCCAGCATTTT,CASSAGTKRQPQHF
14,-,medium-sized,TRBV13,TRBJ2-7,TGTGCCAGCAGCTTCCCCAGGGCCTCCTACGAGCAGTACTTC,CASSFPRASYEQYF
15,TRBD1,few,TRBV30,TRBJ2-5,TGTGCCTGGAGGGCCGGGACAGGGCCCCTAGAGACCCAGTACTTC,CAWRAGTGPLETQYF
13,-,many,TRBV29-1,TRBJ2-7,TGCAGCGTTAGGGGGGCGGGAGCCTACGAGCAGTACTTC,CSVRGAGAYEQYF